This is a list of T cell receptor beta chains from one sample in a study of T cell repertoires in ileal Crohn's disease. Profiling relied on immunoSEQ multiplex PCR, and the TCRdb table lists in-frame clones only, not all of them. The sample consists of more than 9,500 clones, roughly four fifths of them appearing once. Source material: ileal tissue. Receptors originate from an adult with Crohn's disease. The CDR3 runs from the conserved cysteine through the conserved F or W. D genes are given only for firm matches. Size tells how often a clone was seen (once, few, many) or the class of an expanded clone, and some rows leave it out.

TRBJ1-1	.	.	TRBV7-9	TGTGCCAGCAGCTTAATTACAGGAGTAAACACTGAAGCTTTCTTT	CASSLITGVNTEAFF
TRBJ2-3	.	TRBD2	TRBV11-2	TGTGCCAGCAGCCCACAACTAGCGTCAGATACGCAGTATTTT	CASSPQLASDTQYF
TRBJ2-1	once	TRBD2	TRBV6-1	TGTGCCAGCAGTGAAACTTCCGGGACTAGCGGGGGGCGTTACAATGAGCAGTTCTTC	CASSETSGTSGGRYNEQFF
TRBJ2-5	.	TRBD1	TRBV11-3	TGTGCCAGCAGCCCTCGGGACAGGGTCGGGACCTTCTACTTC	CASSPRDRVGTFYF
TRBJ2-7	.	TRBD1	TRBV5-6	TGTGCCAGCAGCTTTGGGACAGGCCCCCTCGAGCAGTACTTC	CASSFGTGPLEQYF
TRBJ2-1	.	TRBD2	TRBV10-2	TGCGCCAGCAGAAATAGCGGGGGAGGCAATGAGCAGTTCTTC	CASRNSGGGNEQFF
TRBJ1-5	.	.	TRBV6-1	TGTGCCAGCAGTGGAAGCTATAGCAATCAGCCCCAGCATTTT	CASSGSYSNQPQHF
TRBJ2-5	.	TRBD2	TRBV19	TGTGCCAGTAGCCCCGGATGGGGTCCGGGACTAGCGTCTGTGGAGACCCAGTACTTC	CASSPGWGPGLASVETQYF
TRBJ1-2	few	TRBD1	TRBV5-8	TGTGCCAGCAGCTTACTACCCCGGGACAGGGTTTATGGCTACACCTTC	CASSLLPRDRVYGYTF
TRBJ2-5	few	.	TRBV10-1	TGCGCCAGCAGTGAGTCCGGAGAGACCCAGTACTTC	CASSESGETQYF
TRBJ1-6	.	.	TRBV6-1	TGTGCCAGCAGTGTCTCCCCGGATAATTCACCCCTCCACTTT	CASSVSPDNSPLHF
TRBJ1-3	few	.	TRBV21-1	TGTGCCAGCAGCGCCTTCCCTCGGACAGTCTGGGGATACTCTGGAAACACCATATATTTT	CASSAFPRTVWGYSGNTIYF